These T cell receptor beta chains were read from a single sample in a study of chemoradiotherapy in HPV16-positive cancers. Data came from immunoSEQ multiplex PCR; TCRdb stores just in-frame clones and leaves some out. The data contain roughly 14,000 clones, around 90% of them singletons. The sequenced sample was tumor tissue, obtained from a patient who underwent chemoradiotherapy. These receptors came from a human donor with HPV-associated anogenital cancer. CDR3s include the opening cysteine and the closing phenylalanine or tryptophan. Fields, in order: V gene, clone size, D gene, J gene, CDR3 DNA, CDR3 protein. D genes are given only for firm matches. Only some rows state a clone size, as once, few, many or a class for expanded clones.

>TRBV6-1|.|TRBD1|TRBJ2-7
TGTGCCAGCAGGTGGACAGGGGCGGACGAGCAGTACTTC
CASRWTGADEQYF
>TRBV5-6|.|.|TRBJ2-7
TGTGCCAGCAGCTTATCCAACGAGCAGTACTTC
CASSLSNEQYF
>TRBV15|.|.|TRBJ2-5
TGTGCCACCAGCAGAGATGAAGAGACCCAGTACTTC
CATSRDEETQYF
>TRBV16|.|.|TRBJ1-3
TGTGCCAGCAGCGCACATAACAGGGCCGGAAACACCATATATTTT
CASSAHNRAGNTIYF
>TRBV19|.|TRBD2|TRBJ2-1
TGTGCCAGTAGTATGGGGACTAACAACAACCCGTTCTTC
CASSMGTNNNPFF
>TRBV7-6|few|TRBD2|TRBJ2-2
TGTGCCAGCAGCTCCTTGGGCGGGAGTGTCGGGGAGCTGTTTTTT
CASSSLGGSVGELFF
>TRBV5-1|.|TRBD1|TRBJ2-7
TGCGCCAGCAGTTATGGGGACAGGGACTACGAGCAGTACTTC
CASSYGDRDYEQYF
>TRBV30|once|TRBD1|TRBJ1-1
TGTGCCTGGAGGCACAGGGGGCCGAACACTGAAGCTTTCTTT
CAWRHRGPNTEAFF
>TRBV7-8|once|.|TRBJ2-7
TGTGCCAGCAGCACCAGGCAACCCTACGAGCAGTACTTC
CASSTRQPYEQYF
>TRBV4-2|.|TRBD1|TRBJ2-5
TGTGCCAGCAGCCAGACAGGGGGTTACCAAGAGACCCAGTACTTC
CASSQTGGYQETQYF
>TRBV4-1|.|.|TRBJ2-3
TGCGCCAGCAGCCCTACCACGCAGGGAAACAGCACAGATACGCAGTATTTT
CASSPTTQGNSTDTQYF
>TRBV10-2|.|.|TRBJ1-2
TGCGCCAGCAGTGACAGCAGGGGTAGCGGCTACACCTTC
CASSDSRGSGYTF
>TRBV9|.|.|TRBJ2-3
TGTGCCAGCAGCGCCTCCCTCTCGGGGTACGGCACAGATACGCAGTATTTT
CASSASLSGYGTDTQYF
>TRBV16|.|.|TRBJ1-1
TGTGCCAGCAGCCAATCTGTGGGCGTGGGCACTGAAGCTTTCTTT
CASSQSVGVGTEAFF
>TRBV7-3|once|TRBD2|TRBJ2-7
TGTGCCAGCAGCTTACTAGCGGGAGGGGGAGAGCAGTACTTC
CASSLLAGGGEQYF
>TRBV2|.|.|TRBJ2-3
TGTGCCAGCAGTGAGGAGCAAGATACGCAGTATTTT
CASSEEQDTQYF
>TRBV7-9|once|TRBD1|TRBJ2-7
TGTGCCAGCAGCCCGGGACAGGGGTTGGAGCAGTACTTC
CASSPGQGLEQYF
>TRBV5-4|once|.|TRBJ2-7
TGTGCCAGCAGCTTGGACAAGAGCTCCTACGAGCAGTACTTC
CASSLDKSSYEQYF
>TRBV9|.|TRBD1|TRBJ2-1
TGTGCCAGCAGCGCCCCCCAGGGACAGGGTTACAATGAGCAGTTCTTC
CASSAPQGQGYNEQFF
>TRBV5-1|.|.|TRBJ2-3
TGCGCCAGCAGCGTCAGACGTACTAGCACAGATACGCAGTATTTT
CASSVRRTSTDTQYF
>TRBV30|.|TRBD1|TRBJ2-7
TGTGCCTGCACGAAGACAGGGGTAACCTACGAGCAGTACTTC
CACTKTGVTYEQYF
>TRBV7-9|.|TRBD2|TRBJ2-1
TGTGCCAGCAGCTTCCCCAGCGGGAGGGCGGGAAATGAGCAGTTCTTC
CASSFPSGRAGNEQFF
>TRBV5-6|.|.|TRBJ2-7
TGTGCCAGCAGATTGAGGGTGGATCTAATGAGCGAGCAGTACTTC
CASRLRVDLMSEQYF
>TRBV6-1|.|TRBD1|TRBJ1-1
TGTGCCAGCAGTGAAACAGGACAGGGGGATTCCACTGAAGCTTTCTTT
CASSETGQGDSTEAFF
>TRBV19|.|.|TRBJ2-7
TGTGCCAGTTCTCAGCGGAACTCCTACGAGCAGTACTTC
CASSQRNSYEQYF
>TRBV19|.|.|TRBJ2-7
TGTGCCAGTAGTATACAGTTATCGAGCGAGCAGTACTTC
CASSIQLSSEQYF
>TRBV6-4|.|TRBD2|TRBJ2-7
TGTGCCAGCAGTGGGGCTAGCGGGATCGACGAGCAGTACTTC
CASSGASGIDEQYF
>TRBV9|.|.|TRBJ2-7
TGTGCCAGCAGCGTCCAGGGTGAAAGCTACGAGCAGTACTTC
CASSVQGESYEQYF
>TRBV9|once|.|TRBJ2-1
TGTGCCAGCAGCGTAGAGATAGGGACACACAATGAGCAGTTCTTC
CASSVEIGTHNEQFF
>TRBV6-6|.|.|TRBJ1-1
TGTGCCAGCAGTTACTCTAGGGACCGGGATGAAGCTTTCTTT
CASSYSRDRDEAFF
>TRBV21-1|once|.|TRBJ2-7
TGTGCCAGCAGCACGGGACAGGGCCCCGTAGAGCAGTACTTC
CASSTGQGPVEQYF
>TRBV4-1|.|.|TRBJ2-1
TGCGCCAGCAGCCTATCCGCGACTAGACGGAATGAGCAGTTCTTC
CASSLSATRRNEQFF
>TRBV19|few|.|TRBJ1-5
TGTGCCAGTAGCGATTTTAGCAATCAGCCCCAGCATTTT
CASSDFSNQPQHF
>TRBV27|.|TRBD2|TRBJ2-7
TGTGCCAGCAGGGGTAGCGGGAGAACCTACGAGCAGTACTTC
CASRGSGRTYEQYF
>TRBV5-1|.|.|TRBJ2-3
TGCGCCAGCAGCACAGGACAGTCTAGCACAGATACGCAGTATTTT
CASSTGQSSTDTQYF
>TRBV5-1|once|.|TRBJ2-3
TGCGCCAGCAGCTGGGGGGTGAGCGGGAGCACAGATACGCAGTATTTT
CASSWGVSGSTDTQYF
>TRBV10-3|once|TRBD1|TRBJ2-6
TGTGCCATCAGAAGACACCGGGACAGGGGCTCTGGGGCCAACGTCCTGACTTTC
CAIRRHRDRGSGANVLTF
>TRBV19|.|.|TRBJ2-4
TGTGCCAGTGCATTAGCCAAAAACATTCAGTACTTC
CASALAKNIQYF
>TRBV18|once|.|TRBJ1-2
TGTGCCAGCTCCTCGGGGGGAAACGACTATGGCTACACCTTC
CASSSGGNDYGYTF
>TRBV6-5|.|.|TRBJ2-1
TGTGCCAGCAGACTAGGAGGAGGCAATGAGCAGTTCTTC
CASRLGGGNEQFF
>TRBV15|.|TRBD1|TRBJ1-2
TGTGCCACCAGCAGAGACCTAACAGGGGACGGCTACACCTTC
CATSRDLTGDGYTF
>TRBV27|.|.|TRBJ2-1
TGTGCCAGCAGTTTATTTGGTGGGAGCGGCAATGAGCAGTTCTTC
CASSLFGGSGNEQFF
>TRBV6-5|.|TRBD1|TRBJ2-7
TGTGCCAGCAGTCCGAATTGGGACAGTACGGACGAGCAGTACTTC
CASSPNWDSTDEQYF
>TRBV7-7|.|.|TRBJ2-3
TGTGCTAGCAGCTTAGACGGGAGTACGCAGTATTTT
CASSLDGSTQYF
>TRBV30|.|.|TRBJ1-3
TGTGCCTGGTCGACAGAGGTCGGAAACACCATATATTTT
CAWSTEVGNTIYF
>TRBV7-9|few|.|TRBJ2-2
TGTGCCAGCAGCTTAAACGTCGTATCCGGGGAGCTGTTTTTT
CASSLNVVSGELFF